The source of this T cell receptor (beta chain) is a study of shared T cell receptors in the human thymus. TCRdb's table, derived via immunoSEQ multiplex PCR, lists solely in-frame clones and lacks some. Of 650,000 to 950,000 clones listed, roughly 88% were seen once; the top ten hold around 0.0099%. The V end lost 2 bases, the J end lost 0 bases, and 8 bases lay between the germline ends. In germline, CDR1 is MNHEY, CDR2 SVGAGI. The CDR3 is 15 amino acids. These data were also filed under a second study, of human thymus T cells. That work states: Healthy Finnish infants undergoing corrective surgery for congenital heart defects were used as donors. Resections removed during corrective heart surgery provided the thymus tissue used. Gene usage (both V and J) appeared biased in thymic and blood repertoires.

Material: thymocytes. This sequence originates from a girl under three years old with a congenital heart defect. This sequence joins TRBV6-5 and TRBJ2-1; D gene uncertain. The CDR3 DNA is TGTGCCAGCAGTTACAGATTCTACTCCTACAATGAGCAGTTCTTC. Protein product: CASSYRFYSYNEQFF.